These 7 T cell receptor beta chains were sequenced from one sample in a study of human T cells and chemical hapten exposure. Time point noted: patch test 1, 2 weeks after DPC sensitization. Treatment here: therapeutic diphenylcyclopropenone sensitization with weekly scalp DPC. TCRdb re-analysed the RACE reads in MiXCR, keeping a single row per CDR3 protein. The table includes more than 65,000 distinct CDR3 sequences, about 31% detected once. The material was whole blood, obtained in connection with sensitization to the hapten diphenylcyclopropenone (DPC). The receptors were sampled from a middle-aged man with alopecia areata. Some clones in this sample may be carry-over from other donors' samples.

This chain connects TRBV6-1 to TRBJ2-2; 15 bases are a match to TRBD2. Trimming took 7 bases from V and 0 from J; bases not matched to a gene: 3. Germline values: CDR1 MNHNS, CDR2 SASEGT. This CDR3 spans 17 amino acids. The CDR3 DNA reads as TGTGCCAGCAAGGGACTAGCGGGGGGCCCGAACACCGGGGAGCTGTTTTTT. It codes for CASKGLAGGPNTGELFF.

By sample fraction, this clonotype is medium-sized. This chain joins TRBV29-1 and TRBJ2-7; 8 positions match TRBD2. After removal of 7 bases from V and 1 base from J, the junction contained 6 bases not matched to a gene. The CDR3 contains 13 residues. Germline-derived CDR1 and CDR2 are SQVTM and ANQGSEA. In nucleotides, the CDR3 is TGCAGCGCTATTATAGCGGGGTCCTACGAGCAGTACTTC. Protein: CSAIIAGSYEQYF.

This sequence joins TRBV25-1 and TRBJ2-3, with 7 bases identical to TRBD1. This CDR3 region has 15 residues. The trim removed 4 bases at V and 1 base at J, leaving 5 bases unmatched. From germline, CDR1 is MGHDK and CDR2 SYGVNS. DNA for the CDR3: TGTGCCAGCAGTGCCCGGGACAGCCGCACAGATACGCAGTATTTT. This gives the protein CASSARDSRTDTQYF.

This sequence joins TRBV5-1 and TRBJ1-1; D unclear. Germline V gives CDR1 SGHRS, CDR2 YFSETQ. CDR3 length: 15 residues. The V end lost 0 bases, the J end lost 1 base, and 10 bases lay between the germline ends. DNA of the CDR3: TGCGCCAGCAGCTTGGTCATGGACCCGAACACTGAAGCTTTCTTT. It translates to CASSLVMDPNTEAFF.

This clonotype has a handful of counts. The V call is TRBV28, the J call TRBJ2-7; tentative D call: TRBD1 (5 bases). The germline V gene encodes CDR1 MDHEN and CDR2 SYDVKM. Trimming removed 3 bases from V and 2 bases from J, with 8 bases in between. There are 13 residues in the CDR3. This chain's CDR3 is CASSFGAPYEQYF. In DNA form, the CDR3 reads TGTGCCAGCAGTTTTGGGGCCCCCTACGAGCAGTACTTC. The full variable domain, in which reference TRBV28 and TRBJ2-7 provide the parts outside the CDR3, is DVKVTQSSRYLVKRTGEKVFLECVQDMDHENMFWYRQDPGLGLRLIYFSYDVKMKEKGDIPEGYSVSREKKERFSLILESASTNQTSMYLCASSFGAPYEQYFGPGTRLTVT.

This clonotype was observed many times. This rearrangement joins TRBV20-1 to TRBJ1-1; D is undetermined. CDR3 length: 11 amino acids. V gave up 6 bases and J gave up 5 bases, with 10 bases separating them. Germline values: CDR1 DFQATT, CDR2 SNEGSKA (reference sequence). The CDR3 region is CSASRVTEAFF. The CDR3 region has the DNA TGCAGTGCGAGCCGGGTTACTGAAGCTTTCTTT.

V and J are TRBV6-2 or TRBV6-3 and TRBJ2-4; D is perhaps TRBD1 or TRBD2 (5 bases each). CDR3 size: 15 residues. CDR1 and CDR2 (germline): MNHEY, SVGEGT. Trimming removed 4 bases at V and 1 base at J, with 11 bases between. The CDR3 loop is CASSLWGSAKNIQYF. DNA for the CDR3: TGTGCCAGCAGTTTGTGGGGGAGTGCCAAAAACATTCAGTACTTC.